What follows are 32 T cell receptor beta chains derived from one specimen sequenced in a study of Ad26.COV2.S vaccination and SARS-CoV-2 variants. The assay was immunoSEQ multiplex PCR, and TCRdb's table has in-frame clones only and misses some. The sample has 510,000 or so clones, 70% to 90% seen once. As for treatment: 15 to 20 received Ad26.COV2.S at low or high dose, single or two shots; 5 received placebo; per-sample allocation not given. Specimens were obtained on day 63 following the first vaccine or placebo injection. Sequencing was performed on peripheral blood, taken in a trial of Ad26.COV2.S vaccine versus placebo. The receptors originated from a person aged 18 to 59 who received the Ad26.COV2.S COVID-19 vaccine or a placebo.

This clone was detected only a few times. The V and J genes are TRBV11-1 and TRBJ1-3; D may be TRBD1 (5 bases). This CDR3 comprises 15 residues. Trimming took off 5 bases at V and 0 bases at J, with 11 bases between the two ends. Germline V CDR1 and CDR2: SGHAT, FQDESV (reference sequence). CDR3 DNA: TGTGCCAGCAGCGCGGTTGGGGGCTCTGGAAACACCATATATTTT. Translated, it gives CASSAVGGSGNTIYF.

The genes are TRBV7-9 and TRBJ1-5; 8 nucleotides line up with TRBD1. Germline assignment: CDR1 SEHNR and CDR2 FQNEAQ (reference sequence). V lost 7 bases and J lost 5; bases outside the gene matches: 22. The CDR3 extends over 19 amino acids. In DNA, the CDR3 is TGTGCCAGCAACGAGAGATTGCAGGGGGCGCTTGGAAGGGATCAGCCCCAGCATTTT. This encodes CASNERLQGALGRDQPQHF.

The rearrangement links TRBV24-1 to TRBJ1-5; a weak D match, TRBD1 (5 bases). CDR1 KGHDR and CDR2 SFDVKD come from the germline V gene. The CDR3 is made up of 16 amino acids. Trimming removed 5 bases at V and 3 bases at J, with 16 bases between. Here the CDR3 reads CATSAGTGPPNQPQHF. CDR3 in DNA: TGTGCCACCAGTGCGGGAACAGGTCCCCCCAATCAGCCCCAGCATTTT.

The rearrangement uses TRBV2 and TRBJ1-2; 11 positions agree with TRBD1. CDR3 size: 14 residues. CDR1 and CDR2 from the germline V gene are SNHLY and FYNNEI. Losses at the gene ends were 4 bases for V and 4 bases for J; bases not matched to a gene: 2. The CDR3 nucleotides read TGTGCCAGCAGTGGCGGGACAGGGGGCTATGGCTACACCTTC. Translation gives CASSGGTGGYGYTF.

This clone was detected a few times. The rearrangement uses TRBV29-1 and TRBJ2-2, with D perhaps given as TRBD1 or TRBD2 (5 bases each). The CDR3 is 11 residues long. From germline, CDR1 is SQVTM and CDR2 ANQGSEA. CDR3 sequence reads: CSAEGPGELFF. CDR3 DNA: TGCAGTGCCGAGGGGCCCGGGGAGCTGTTTTTT.

This chain links TRBV28 with TRBJ1-2; TRBD1 is a possible D gene (6 bases). Trimming removed 4 bases from V and 4 bases from J, with 19 bases in between. CDR3 length: 16 amino acids. CDR1 MDHEN and CDR2 SYDVKM come from the germline V gene. The CDR3 DNA sequence: TGTGCCAGCAGTTCCCCCGCGGCAGGGGCCATCTATGGCTACACCTTC. Translation: CASSSPAAGAIYGYTF.

V gene TRBV30 combines with J gene TRBJ2-2; a possible D gene is TRBD2 (5 bases). V was pared by 4 bases and J by 0 bases, with 12 bases between. Germline CDR1 reads GTSNPN; CDR2 reads SVGIG (reference sequence). This CDR3 is built from 15 residues. This CDR3 is CAWTTPAANTGELFF. The CDR3 region has the DNA TGTGCCTGGACGACTCCAGCGGCGAACACCGGGGAGCTGTTTTTT.

The chain couples TRBV14 to TRBJ1-2; the D gene is possibly TRBD1 (5 bases). The CDR3 contains 15 residues. Germline-derived CDR1 and CDR2 are SGHDN and FVKESK. V lost 0 bases, J lost 4 bases, and 12 bases lay in between. The CDR3 reads CASSQERQPSYGYTF. The CDR3 bases are TGTGCCAGCAGCCAAGAGAGACAGCCCAGCTATGGCTACACCTTC.

The gene calls are TRBV15 and TRBJ2-7; D remains unclear. Germline V gene sequence: CDR1 LNHNV, CDR2 YYDKDF (reference sequence). The CDR3 is 13 residues long. V lost 5 bases to trimming and J lost 3 bases, with 11 bases between them. The CDR3 spells CATSPRRSYEQYF. The CDR3 coding sequence is TGTGCCACCAGCCCTCGCAGGAGCTACGAGCAGTACTTC.

This rearrangement joins TRBV11-2 to TRBJ2-5; 13 positions match TRBD2. The J segment lost 4 bases and the V segment lost 5 bases, leaving 10 bases of the junction unmatched. The germline CDR1 and CDR2 sequences are SGHAT and FQNNGV. This CDR3 is 17 amino acids long. DNA of the CDR3: TGTGCCAGCAGCCCCTGGACTAGCGGGAGCCGAGGAGAGACCCAGTACTTC. Its protein is CASSPWTSGSRGETQYF.

J is TRBJ2-2 and V is TRBV19; D is undetermined. Germline V lookup: CDR1 LNHDA, CDR2 SQIVND (reference sequence). This CDR3 has 13 amino acids. Trimming shortened V by 10 bases and J by 8 bases, and 17 bases separated the two germline ends. Written as DNA, the CDR3 is TGTGCCACTAGGGTTGGAATTGGGGGGGAGCTGTTTTTT. Translated, it gives CATRVGIGGELFF.

V usage is TRBV23-1 and J usage is TRBJ2-1; 8 nucleotides align to TRBD1. TRBV23-1 is an ORF for which the function is uncertain. Trimming took 7 bases from V and 3 from J; bases not matched to a gene: 17. The CDR3 contains 18 residues. The CDR3 reads CASTRSGTGVYYYNEQFF. In DNA, the CDR3 is TGCGCCAGCACACGCTCCGGGACAGGTGTTTACTACTACAATGAGCAGTTCTTC.

This sequence joins TRBV5-4 and TRBJ1-5, with D tentatively TRBD1 (6 bases). This CDR3 contains 14 residues. V was cut by 4 bases and J by 5 bases, with 13 bases left in between. In germline, CDR1 is SGHNT, CDR2 YYREEE (reference sequence). This CDR3 reads CASSISPGDQPQHF. DNA of the CDR3: TGTGCCAGCAGCATATCACCAGGGGATCAGCCCCAGCATTTT.

This clone is a singleton in its sample. The chain recombines TRBV7-3 with TRBJ2-1; 7 bases fit TRBD2. V trimming: 5 bases; J trimming: 6 bases; junction bases outside the gene matches: 10. The CDR3 is 15 residues long. The germline V gene encodes CDR1 SGHTA and CDR2 FQGTGA. CDR3 in amino acids: CASSARRDYSNEQFF. In nucleotides, the CDR3 is TGTGCCAGCAGCGCGCGACGGGACTACTCCAATGAGCAGTTCTTC.

The chain recombines TRBV7-2 with TRBJ2-7; tentative D call: TRBD1 (6 bases). Germline-derived CDR1 and CDR2 are SGHTA and FQGNSA. V lost 4 bases to trimming and J lost 3 bases, with 10 bases between them. This CDR3 has 13 residues. CDR3: CASSYRDRYEQYF. The CDR3 nucleotides are TGTGCCAGCAGCTACAGGGATCGCTACGAGCAGTACTTC.

J is TRBJ1-6 and V is TRBV2, with 11 bases aligning to TRBD1. V lost 7 bases, J lost 9 bases, and 8 bases stayed unmatched. Looked up from germline, CDR1 is SNHLY and CDR2 is FYNNEI. The CDR3 is made up of 15 amino acids. CDR3 amino acids: CASTRDRGWSSPLHF. CDR3 nucleotides: TGTGCCAGCACTAGGGACAGGGGGTGGTCTTCACCCCTCCACTTT.

This clone occurred a few times. V usage is TRBV14 and J usage is TRBJ2-3; 8 positions match TRBD2. The CDR3 totals 15 residues. J was trimmed by 1 base and V by 4 bases; bases with no gene match: 4. CDR1 is SGHDN, CDR2 FVKESK, per germline. The CDR3 region is CASSLGLGGTDTQYF. The CDR3 DNA is TGTGCCAGCAGCCTGGGACTAGGGGGCACAGATACGCAGTATTTT.

The chain joins TRBV24-1 to TRBJ2-1; TRBD2 matches 13 bases. Germline CDR1 KGHDR, CDR2 SFDVKD. CDR3 length: 20 residues. V was clipped by 5 bases and J by 5 bases; unmatched bases: 17. The CDR3: CATSAIPGTSGKPNHNEQFF. The CDR3 DNA follows: TGTGCCACCAGTGCCATTCCCGGGACTAGCGGGAAACCTAATCACAATGAGCAGTTCTTC.

The chain uses TRBV20-1 and TRBJ2-2; unclear D gene. The CDR3 contains 15 residues. Germline CDR1 is DFQATT and CDR2 is SNEGSKA (reference sequence). The V and J ends lost 5 bases and 0 bases respectively, with 13 bases between them. CDR3 residues: CSARDSPANTGELFF. CDR3 in DNA: TGCAGTGCTCGTGACTCCCCCGCGAACACCGGGGAGCTGTTTTTT.

The J gene is TRBJ2-7, the V gene TRBV7-2; no clear D. In germline, CDR1 is SGHTA, CDR2 FQGNSA. The CDR3 has 15 amino acids. V lost 0 bases, J lost 1 base, and 10 bases lay in between. DNA for the CDR3: TGTGCCAGCAGCTTAGCTGCGGTGCCATCCTACGAGCAGTACTTC. It translates to CASSLAAVPSYEQYF.

The rearrangement uses TRBV9 and TRBJ2-1, with TRBD1 identical over 8 bases. V lost 3 bases to trimming and J lost 1 base; unmatched junction nucleotides: 3. Looked up from germline, CDR1 is SGDLS and CDR2 is YYNGEE. This CDR3 region has 15 residues. This CDR3 is CASSAYRGSYNEQFF. The CDR3, as DNA: TGTGCCAGCAGCGCCTACAGGGGGTCCTACAATGAGCAGTTCTTC.

J is TRBJ2-7 and V is TRBV2; D is possibly TRBD1 (5 bases). V was clipped by 6 bases and J by 5 bases, with 20 bases between them. This CDR3 comprises 15 residues. Germline values: CDR1 SNHLY, CDR2 FYNNEI. The CDR3 DNA sequence: TGTGCCAGCAGCCCCCCGGACATGGCCCCAAACGAGCAGTACTTC. Protein sequence: CASSPPDMAPNEQYF.

This clone was observed once. J is TRBJ2-1 and V is TRBV19; D unclear. The CDR3 covers 13 residues. Germline values: CDR1 LNHDA, CDR2 SQIVND (reference sequence). Trimming shortened V by 9 bases and J by 0 bases, and 9 bases separated the two germline ends. The CDR3 reads CARPMSSYNEQFF. The CDR3 DNA is TGTGCCAGGCCCATGAGCTCCTACAATGAGCAGTTCTTC.

The V and J genes are TRBV19 and TRBJ1-5; D is unresolved. The CDR3 sequence is 13 residues long. The V end lost 6 bases, the J end lost 5 bases, and 11 bases lay between the germline ends. Per germline, CDR1 LNHDA and CDR2 SQIVND (reference sequence). The chain's CDR3 is CASSQQSDQPQHF. CDR3 nucleotide sequence: TGTGCCAGTAGCCAACAGTCGGATCAGCCCCAGCATTTT.

This clone came up a few times. The chain recombines TRBV9 with TRBJ1-4; D unclear. The CDR3 loop spans 13 amino acids. Deletions cut 2 bases from V and 6 bases from J, with 8 bases between. CDR1 SGDLS and CDR2 YYNGEE come from the germline V gene. CDR3 sequence (DNA): TGTGCCAGCAGCGTTAGCCTAGATGAAAAACTGTTTTTT. Translated: CASSVSLDEKLFF.

A single count supports this clone. The chain employs TRBV4-3 and TRBJ2-7; 7 positions agree with TRBD1. The CDR3 consists of 15 residues. The ends lost 0 bases at V and 3 bases at J; junction bases unmatched: 5. The germline gives CDR1 LGHNA, CDR2 YSLEER. In nucleotides, the CDR3 is TGCGCCAGCAGCCAAGAGTGGGCAGGGGGCTACGAGCAGTACTTC. Translation: CASSQEWAGGYEQYF.

The J gene is TRBJ2-7, the V gene TRBV4-1, with D tentatively TRBD1 (6 bases). This CDR3 has 14 amino acids. The germline V gene encodes CDR1 MGHRA and CDR2 YSYEKL. V dropped 3 bases and J dropped 5 bases, with 14 bases sitting between them. This CDR3 is CASSQVNGGHEQYF. Here the CDR3 DNA reads TGCGCCAGCAGCCAGGTAAATGGGGGCCACGAGCAGTACTTC.

CDR3 in amino acids: CASSKSSQGLAGVGHTGELFF. The DNA of the CDR3 is TGTGCCAGCAGCAAATCCTCCCAGGGACTAGCGGGAGTTGGGCACACCGGGGAGCTGTTTTTT. This chain joins TRBV21-1 and TRBJ2-2; the listed D gene, TRBD2, was not tested against the DNA. TRBV21-1 is noted as a pseudogene. The length of the CDR3 is 21 residues.

The chain recombines TRBV6-5 with TRBJ1-5; no definite D call. CDR3 size: 12 residues. Trimming stripped 10 bases from V and 2 bases from J, with 9 bases between. CDR1 and CDR2 (germline): MNHEY, SVGAGI. The CDR3 protein is CATGDGNQPQHF. The DNA for the CDR3 is TGTGCCACCGGGGATGGCAATCAGCCCCAGCATTTT.

V and J are TRBV30 and TRBJ1-3; possible D gene TRBD1, 5 bases. V was cut by 2 bases and J by 4 bases, with 12 bases left in between. The CDR3 consists of 14 residues. Germline lookup yields CDR1 GTSNPN and CDR2 SVGIG (reference sequence). Here the CDR3 DNA reads TGTGCCTGGAGTCCGGGGACTAGGGGAAACACCATATATTTT. Its translation: CAWSPGTRGNTIYF.

This sequence joins TRBV6-2 or TRBV6-3 and TRBJ2-7, with 7 positions matching TRBD1. The CDR3 loop spans 16 amino acids. Looked up from germline, CDR1 is MNHEY and CDR2 is SVGEGT. Trimming at V came to 2 bases and at J to 3 bases, leaving 10 bases not matched to a gene. CDR3 sequence (DNA): TGTGCCAGCAGTTACCCGGAGACCTGGACAGGCTACGAGCAGTACTTC. Translation gives CASSYPETWTGYEQYF.

Details on this clone: The junction and the germline gene differ at one end; a read error may be behind it. This chain uses TRBV5-5 with TRBJ1-3; D gene unclear. Germline lookup yields CDR1 SGHKS and CDR2 YYEKEE (reference sequence). This CDR3 has 14 amino acids. The CDR3 spells CASSLGGAVTAGDF. As DNA, the CDR3 is TGTGCCAGCAGCTTGGGAGGTGCGGTAACCGCTGGGGATTTT.